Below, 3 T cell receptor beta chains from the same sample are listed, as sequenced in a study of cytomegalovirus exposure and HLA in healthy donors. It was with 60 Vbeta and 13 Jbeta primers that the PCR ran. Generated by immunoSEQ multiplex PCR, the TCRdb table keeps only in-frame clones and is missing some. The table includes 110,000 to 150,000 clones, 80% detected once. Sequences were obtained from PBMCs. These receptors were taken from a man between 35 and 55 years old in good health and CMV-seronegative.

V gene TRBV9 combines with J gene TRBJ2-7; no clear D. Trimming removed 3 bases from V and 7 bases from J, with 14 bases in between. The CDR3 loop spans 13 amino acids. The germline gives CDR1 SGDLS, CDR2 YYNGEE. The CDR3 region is CASSGRLIGEQYF. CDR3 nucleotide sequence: TGTGCCAGCAGCGGCAGACTTATAGGAGAGCAGTACTTC.

CDR3 loop: CASSPTGGESYGYTF. The DNA of the CDR3 is TGTGCCAGCAGTCCTACAGGGGGGGAGAGCTATGGCTACACCTTC. This chain uses TRBV6-5 with TRBJ1-2; 8 bases are a match to TRBD1. Germline V gene data show CDR1 as MNHEY and CDR2 as SVGAGI. The CDR3 spans 15 residues. J lost 4 bases, V lost 5 bases, and 9 bases had no gene match.

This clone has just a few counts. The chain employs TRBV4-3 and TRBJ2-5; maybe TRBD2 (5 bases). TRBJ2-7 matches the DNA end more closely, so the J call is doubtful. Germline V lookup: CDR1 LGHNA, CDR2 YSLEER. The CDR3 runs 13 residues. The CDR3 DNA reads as TGCGCCAGCAGCCTAGGACTGTCCTACGAGCAGTACTTC. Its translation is CASSLGLSYEQYF.